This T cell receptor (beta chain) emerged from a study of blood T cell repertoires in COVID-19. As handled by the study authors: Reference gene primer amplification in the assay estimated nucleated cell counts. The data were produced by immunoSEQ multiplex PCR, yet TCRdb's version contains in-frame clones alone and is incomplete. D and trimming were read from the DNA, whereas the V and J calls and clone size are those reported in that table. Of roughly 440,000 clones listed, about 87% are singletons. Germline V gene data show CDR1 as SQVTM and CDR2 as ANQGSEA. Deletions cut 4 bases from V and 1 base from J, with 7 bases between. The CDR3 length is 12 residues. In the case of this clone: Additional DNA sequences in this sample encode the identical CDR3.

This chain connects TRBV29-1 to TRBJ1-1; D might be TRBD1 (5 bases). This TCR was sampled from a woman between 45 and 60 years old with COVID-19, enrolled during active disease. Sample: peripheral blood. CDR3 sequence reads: CSVAGGNTEAFF. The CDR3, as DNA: TGCAGCGTTGCGGGGGGGAACACTGAAGCTTTCTTT.